This TCR beta chain was sequenced for a study of blood T cells in healthy people across ages. Study results and limitations: As age increased, TCR beta diversity per million T cells fell in a roughly linear fashion. Naive CD4+ cells and diversity were both higher in long-lived donors than in aged donors. Diversity estimates drawn from one million T cells were deemed underestimates.

Each donor's blood draw was roughly 9.5 milliliters of peripheral blood. Using a J-beta primer mix together with a sample-barcoded 5' primer, a second PCR was run for about 7 to 12 cycles. From the 5' RACE reads, TCRdb called clonotypes with MiXCR, one entry per CDR3 protein. Among roughly 2 million distinct CDR3 sequences listed, approximately 50% were seen once. This CDR3 comprises 16 residues. CDR1 is MNHEY, CDR2 SVGAGI, per germline. Germline trimming cut 5 bases from V and 0 bases from J; bases unmatched to any gene: 9. About this clonotype itself: Antigen specificity is unknown.

Source material: blood. The chain recombines TRBV6-5 with TRBJ2-7; TRBD1 agrees at 8 bases. The receptor's source is a middle-aged woman in good health. CDR3 DNA: TGTGCCAGCAGTCTACAGGGGGGCAGGAGCTCCTACGAGCAGTACTTC. It is translated as CASSLQGGRSSYEQYF.